These 21 T cell receptor beta chains share one sample of origin, sequenced in a study of early T cells in non-severe SARS-CoV-2 infection. TCRdb re-called the 5' RACE reads through MiXCR, storing one row per CDR3 protein. The profile shows approximately 35,000 distinct CDR3 sequences, around 7% of them singletons. Sequencing was performed on whole blood. The receptors were gathered from an adult who was a healthcare worker with PCR-confirmed SARS-CoV-2 infection or an uninfected control (not recorded which).

This clonotype was seen repeatedly, ten times or more. This chain connects TRBV19 to TRBJ2-7; D might be TRBD2 (6 bases). Germline lookup yields CDR1 LNHDA and CDR2 SQIVND (reference sequence). The length of the CDR3 is 15 residues. Trimming removed 5 bases from V and 3 bases from J, with 17 bases in between. The chain's CDR3 is CASSSMTSSDYEQYF. CDR3 bases: TGTGCCAGTAGTTCCATGACTAGTTCAGACTACGAGCAGTACTTC. Complete variable domain (other parts from reference TRBV19 and TRBJ2-7): DGGITQSPKYLFRKEGQNVTLSCEQNLNHDAMYWYRQDPGQGLRLIYYSQIVNDFQKGDIAEGYSVSREKKESFPLTVTSAQKNPTAFYLCASSSMTSSDYEQYFGPGTRLTVT.

This clonotype was seen repeatedly, ten times or more. CDR3 DNA: TGTGCCAGCAGTTACTCGAGCCAGTTCACCGGGGAGCTGTTTTTT. Its protein is CASSYSSQFTGELFF. V is TRBV6-5 and J is TRBJ2-2; D not certain. CDR3 length equals 15 residues. Between the trimmed V and J ends, which lost 0 bases and 4 bases, there was a span of 9 bases. The germline CDR1 and CDR2 sequences are MNHEY and SVGAGI.

There are a few counts of this clonotype. This rearrangement joins TRBV11-2 to TRBJ2-2; D remains unclear. Germline V gene data show CDR1 as SGHAT and CDR2 as FQNNGV. V lost 1 base, J lost 7 bases, and 19 bases lay in between. This CDR3 spans 17 amino acids. CDR3 DNA sequence: TGTGCCAGCAGCTTAGTGGCCCCCGGCCGTGGGATCGGGGAGCTGTTTTTT. Protein sequence: CASSLVAPGRGIGELFF.

The sample holds many counts of this clonotype. V and J are TRBV7-8 and TRBJ2-3, with 7 bases lining up with TRBD1. Germline trimming cut 5 bases from V and 2 bases from J; bases unmatched to any gene: 7. The CDR3 is 15 residues long. Germline CDR1 is SGHVS and CDR2 is FQNEAQ. In DNA form, the CDR3 reads TGTGCCAGCAGCGCCAGGGACAGCTCCACAGATACGCAGTATTTT. Translation: CASSARDSSTDTQYF.

This clonotype occurred many times. This chain uses TRBV11-2 with TRBJ1-5; D is perhaps TRBD1 (5 bases). The CDR3 length is 13 residues. Germline V gives CDR1 SGHAT, CDR2 FQNNGV. V lost 5 bases and J lost 6, with 11 bases in between. CDR3 sequence reads: CASSRPGAQPQHF. Written as DNA, the CDR3 is TGTGCCAGCAGCAGGCCCGGGGCTCAGCCCCAGCATTTT.

This clonotype came up many times. The V call is TRBV20-1, the J call TRBJ2-1, with D tentatively TRBD1 or TRBD2 (6 bases each). This CDR3 spans 15 amino acids. V lost 3 bases and J lost 9, with 21 bases in between. Germline-derived CDR1 and CDR2 are DFQATT and SNEGSKA (reference sequence). CDR3 nucleotides: TGCAGTGCTAGTGGGACCGCGACTAGAGGGGGTGAGCAGTTCTTC. This translates into CSASGTATRGGEQFF.

This clonotype was seen repeatedly, ten times or more. The chain joins TRBV18 to TRBJ2-7; D is unresolved. This CDR3 is 12 amino acids long. CDR1 KGHSH and CDR2 LQKENI come from the germline V gene. V lost 2 bases and J lost 5, with 7 bases in between. The CDR3 DNA sequence: TGTGCCAGCTCACCATTCTCGGACGAGCAGTACTTC. Protein: CASSPFSDEQYF.

This clonotype was seen at least ten times. This chain links TRBV3-2 with TRBJ2-1; whether TRBD2, the table's D call, matches the DNA was not checked. TRBV3-2 is annotated as a pseudogene. There are 15 residues in the CDR3. In DNA form, the CDR3 reads TGTGCCAGCAGCCCTGCTAGGTCGGTTTACAATGAGCAGTTCTTC. It specifies CASSPARSVYNEQFF.

This clonotype was recorded a few times. The chain couples TRBV7-8 to TRBJ2-4; tentatively, D is TRBD1 or TRBD2 (5 bases each). V lost 6 bases to trimming and J lost 7 bases, with 19 bases between them. The CDR3 extends over 15 amino acids. Germline V gene sequence: CDR1 SGHVS, CDR2 FQNEAQ. CDR3 region: CASRGAGTPGNIQYF. The CDR3 DNA reads as TGTGCCAGCAGAGGAGCCGGGACGCCGGGCAACATTCAGTACTTC.

This clonotype has a count of ten or more. This chain links TRBV28 with TRBJ1-2, with a weak D call TRBD1 (5 bases). The CDR3 totals 14 residues. CDR1 and CDR2 (germline): MDHEN, SYDVKM. V lost 3 bases to trimming and J lost 8 bases, with 16 bases between them. The CDR3 here is CASSFWGGAGGYTF. The CDR3 DNA is TGTGCCAGCAGTTTTTGGGGTGGGGCCGGGGGCTACACCTTC.

The sample holds many counts of this clonotype. The CDR3: CASRKRIQETQYF. The CDR3 DNA is TGTGCCAGCAGGAAGAGAATCCAAGAGACCCAGTACTTC. J is TRBJ2-5 and V is TRBV6-1; D remains ambiguous. Germline V gene data show CDR1 as MNHNS and CDR2 as SASEGT. The CDR3 contains 13 residues. The V end lost 6 bases, the J end lost 1 base, and 9 bases lay between the germline ends.

The sample holds many counts of this clonotype. V and J are TRBV20-1 and TRBJ1-6; no clear D. The germline V gene has CDR1 DFQATT and CDR2 SNEGSKA (reference sequence). Trimming took off 1 base at V and 11 bases at J, with 12 bases between the two ends. The CDR3 contains 13 residues. The CDR3 nucleotides are TGCAGTGCTAGAGTCGGGGTCGGGGCACCCCTCCACTTT. The encoded protein is CSARVGVGAPLHF.

This clonotype was picked up many times. This chain joins TRBV10-3 and TRBJ1-1, with D unresolved. Trimming left V 2 bases short and J 1 base short, with 8 bases between. The CDR3 length is 14 residues. Germline assignment: CDR1 ENHRY and CDR2 SYGVKD. CDR3 in amino acids: CAISEGIANTEAFF. The CDR3 bases are TGTGCCATCAGTGAGGGGATCGCGAACACTGAAGCTTTCTTT.

This clonotype was found many times. The gene calls are TRBV6-1 and TRBJ2-3; 15 bases are a match to TRBD2. Trimming at V came to 3 bases and at J to 2 bases, leaving 3 bases not matched to a gene. The CDR3 contains 17 residues. Germline V gives CDR1 MNHNS, CDR2 SASEGT. The chain's CDR3 is CASSEGLAGGNTDTQYF. For the CDR3, the DNA is TGTGCCAGCAGTGAGGGACTAGCGGGGGGAAACACAGATACGCAGTATTTT.

This clonotype was counted many times. The chain carries TRBV30 and TRBJ1-1; weak D call: TRBD1 (5 bases). Looked up from germline, CDR1 is GTSNPN and CDR2 is SVGIG (reference sequence). Trimming took off 3 bases at V and 4 bases at J, with 18 bases between the two ends. The CDR3 covers 15 residues. CDR3 residues: CAWSQAPRAGTEAFF. The CDR3 DNA reads as TGTGCCTGGAGCCAAGCCCCCAGGGCTGGCACTGAAGCTTTCTTT.

This clonotype was observed at least ten times. CDR3 protein: CASSYSIAGEIGTQYF. The CDR3 DNA reads as TGTGCCAGCAGTTACTCGATAGCGGGGGAAATTGGGACCCAGTACTTC. The rearrangement links TRBV6-5 to TRBJ2-5; 9 bases agree with TRBD2. Germline lookup yields CDR1 MNHEY and CDR2 SVGAGI. The ends lost 0 bases at V and 7 bases at J; junction bases unmatched: 9. The CDR3 covers 16 residues.

This clonotype is medium-sized (0.01 to 0.1%). The J gene is TRBJ2-6, the V gene TRBV14; D is tentatively TRBD1 or TRBD2 (5 bases each). Germline CDR1 is SGHDN and CDR2 is FVKESK. The ends were cut back, 4 bases at V and 0 bases at J, with 19 bases in the middle. CDR3 size: 19 residues. CDR3 sequence reads: CASSPSRRDGNSGANVLTF. The CDR3 bases are TGTGCCAGCAGCCCTAGTCGTCGGGACGGCAACTCTGGGGCCAACGTCCTGACTTTC.

This clonotype was picked up many times. V and J are TRBV28 and TRBJ1-6; perhaps TRBD1 as D (5 bases). CDR3 length equals 14 residues. CDR1 and CDR2 from the germline V gene are MDHEN and SYDVKM. Deletions cut 7 bases from V and 6 bases from J, with 13 bases between. The CDR3 sequence is CASTGGTLNSPLHF. The CDR3 DNA reads as TGTGCCAGCACCGGCGGGACGCTTAATTCACCCCTCCACTTT.

The sample holds many counts of this clonotype. The V and J genes are TRBV28 and TRBJ2-6, with D possibly matching TRBD1 (6 bases). Germline V gives CDR1 MDHEN, CDR2 SYDVKM. Trimming stripped 6 bases from V and 0 bases from J, with 9 bases between. The CDR3 totals 15 residues. CDR3 protein: CASREGGSGANVLTF. The CDR3, as DNA: TGTGCCAGCAGAGAAGGGGGCTCTGGGGCCAACGTCCTGACTTTC.

This clonotype was detected ten times or more. The chain has TRBV12-3 or TRBV12-4 and TRBJ1-6, with 12 bases lining up with TRBD1. The ends lost 4 bases at V and 7 bases at J; junction bases unmatched: 8. This CDR3 contains 17 residues. The DNA for the CDR3 is TGTGCCAGCAGTTCCGGGACAGGGGGCAGAAGGAATTCACCCCTCCACTTT. It translates to CASSSGTGGRRNSPLHF.

This clonotype showed up just a few times. The chain links TRBV18 to TRBJ2-7; no firm D call. CDR3 length: 13 amino acids. Germline lookup yields CDR1 KGHSH and CDR2 LQKENI. The V end lost 3 bases, the J end lost 5 bases, and 11 bases lay between the germline ends. The CDR3 DNA sequence: TGTGCCAGCTCACCGCAGCCGGGCCACGAGCAGTACTTC. Translated: CASSPQPGHEQYF.